This is a list of T cell receptor beta chains from one sample in a study of cytomegalovirus exposure and HLA in healthy donors. Produced via immunoSEQ multiplex PCR; TCRdb's table is partial and in-frame only. The sample shows about 160,000 clones, roughly four fifths of them seen only once. Sequencing used PBMCs. Receptors originate from a woman in her late teens or twenties in good health and CMV-seronegative. CDR3s include the opening cysteine and the closing phenylalanine or tryptophan. Fields, in order: J gene, V gene, clone size, CDR3 length, D gene, CDR3 DNA, CDR3 protein. The D gene is left open where the match is weak. Only some rows state a clone size, as once, few, many or a class for expanded clones.

j_call: TRBJ2-7; v_call: TRBV13; clone_size: few; cdr3_length: 17; d_call: TRBD1; cdr3_nt: TGTGCCAGCAGCCTCCGGGACAGGTATGACGCTTACAACGAGCAGTACTTC; cdr3_aa: CASSLRDRYDAYNEQYF
j_call: TRBJ2-7; v_call: TRBV7-2; clone_size: few; cdr3_length: 13; d_call: .; cdr3_nt: TGTGCCAGCAGCTTAGTGAGCGGGTACGAGCAGTACTTC; cdr3_aa: CASSLVSGYEQYF
j_call: TRBJ1-1; v_call: TRBV6-5; clone_size: .; cdr3_length: 13; d_call: .; cdr3_nt: TGTGCCAGCAGTCCCACGGTTCCCACTGAAGCTTTCTTT; cdr3_aa: CASSPTVPTEAFF
j_call: TRBJ1-2; v_call: TRBV5-1; clone_size: .; cdr3_length: 19; d_call: TRBD1; cdr3_nt: TGCGCCAGCAGCTCATGGCCCCCGGGACAGGGGGCTGGTAACTATGGCTACACCTTC; cdr3_aa: CASSSWPPGQGAGNYGYTF
j_call: TRBJ2-2; v_call: TRBV4-1; clone_size: few; cdr3_length: 17; d_call: TRBD1; cdr3_nt: TGCGCCAGCAGCCTTAACTCGGGACAGGGGAACACCGGGGAGCTGTTTTTT; cdr3_aa: CASSLNSGQGNTGELFF
j_call: TRBJ1-2; v_call: TRBV19; clone_size: .; cdr3_length: 13; d_call: TRBD1; cdr3_nt: TGTGCCAGTGGGGGACAGGGCGTCTATGGCTACACCTTC; cdr3_aa: CASGGQGVYGYTF
j_call: TRBJ2-1; v_call: TRBV30; clone_size: .; cdr3_length: 12; d_call: .; cdr3_nt: TGTGCCTGGAGTCGACTTCGCAATGAGCAGTTCTTC; cdr3_aa: CAWSRLRNEQFF
j_call: TRBJ2-7; v_call: TRBV7-9; clone_size: .; cdr3_length: 15; d_call: TRBD2; cdr3_nt: TGTGCCAGCACCGCCGGGGGGGCAGGAACCTACGAGCAGTACTTC; cdr3_aa: CASTAGGAGTYEQYF
j_call: TRBJ2-7; v_call: TRBV12-5; clone_size: .; cdr3_length: 17; d_call: .; cdr3_nt: TGTGCTAGTGGTCTCGCTACGGCGGGCAGAGCTCCCTACGAGCAGTACTTC; cdr3_aa: CASGLATAGRAPYEQYF
j_call: TRBJ2-2; v_call: TRBV5-1; clone_size: .; cdr3_length: 16; d_call: TRBD2; cdr3_nt: TGCGCCACCTCCAGGGCGGGAGGCCATAACACCGGGGAGCTGTTTTTT; cdr3_aa: CATSRAGGHNTGELFF
j_call: TRBJ1-5; v_call: TRBV29-1; clone_size: .; cdr3_length: 12; d_call: .; cdr3_nt: TGCAGCGTTGCGACAGGCAATCAGCCCCAGCATTTT; cdr3_aa: CSVATGNQPQHF
j_call: TRBJ2-3; v_call: TRBV11-2; clone_size: .; cdr3_length: 16; d_call: .; cdr3_nt: TGTGCCAGCAGCCCCCTTTGGGGCTTGGGGTCAGATACGCAGTATTTT; cdr3_aa: CASSPLWGLGSDTQYF
j_call: TRBJ1-2; v_call: TRBV18; clone_size: .; cdr3_length: 16; d_call: .; cdr3_nt: TGTGCCAGCTCACCACAGGTGACAGCCTCCAACTATGGCTACACCTTC; cdr3_aa: CASSPQVTASNYGYTF
j_call: TRBJ2-5; v_call: TRBV10-3; clone_size: .; cdr3_length: 15; d_call: .; cdr3_nt: TGTGCCATCAGTGGCGGGTGGGACACGCAAGAGACCCAGTACTTC; cdr3_aa: CAISGGWDTQETQYF
j_call: TRBJ2-7; v_call: TRBV7-8; clone_size: .; cdr3_length: 13; d_call: .; cdr3_nt: TGTGCCAGCAGCTTACCCGGGTCCTACGAGCAGTACTTC; cdr3_aa: CASSLPGSYEQYF
j_call: TRBJ2-1; v_call: TRBV19; clone_size: .; cdr3_length: 12; d_call: TRBD1; cdr3_nt: TGTGCCAGTAGTTACAGGGGGAATGAGCAGTTCTTC; cdr3_aa: CASSYRGNEQFF
j_call: TRBJ2-7; v_call: TRBV6-5; clone_size: few; cdr3_length: 16; d_call: TRBD2; cdr3_nt: TGTGCCAGCAGTTCGTCCCTAGCGGGAGGTCTCTACGAGCAGTACTTC; cdr3_aa: CASSSSLAGGLYEQYF
j_call: TRBJ2-3; v_call: TRBV9; clone_size: once; cdr3_length: 13; d_call: .; cdr3_nt: TGTGCCAGCAGCCGGGGTGGCACAGATACGCAGTATTTT; cdr3_aa: CASSRGGTDTQYF
j_call: TRBJ2-7; v_call: TRBV27; clone_size: .; cdr3_length: 15; d_call: TRBD1; cdr3_nt: TGTGCCAGCAGTTTGTCGGGACAGGGTGTGCACGAGCAGTACTTC; cdr3_aa: CASSLSGQGVHEQYF
j_call: TRBJ1-2; v_call: TRBV10-3; clone_size: .; cdr3_length: 14; d_call: TRBD1; cdr3_nt: TGTGCCATCCGAGGGTGGGACAGTATCTATGGCTACACCTTC; cdr3_aa: CAIRGWDSIYGYTF
j_call: TRBJ2-1; v_call: TRBV2; clone_size: once; cdr3_length: 14; d_call: TRBD2; cdr3_nt: TGTGCCATATCGACTAGCGGGAGGGCTAGTGAGCAGTTCTTC; cdr3_aa: CAISTSGRASEQFF
j_call: TRBJ2-3; v_call: TRBV11-2; clone_size: .; cdr3_length: 18; d_call: TRBD2; cdr3_nt: TGTGCCAGCAGCTTATCGGCTAGCGGGGGGTTTCACACAGATACGCAGTATTTT; cdr3_aa: CASSLSASGGFHTDTQYF
j_call: TRBJ1-6; v_call: TRBV6-6; clone_size: .; cdr3_length: 14; d_call: .; cdr3_nt: TGTGCCAGCAGTTCCTCGACAGGTGCCATGACCCTCCACTTT; cdr3_aa: CASSSSTGAMTLHF
j_call: TRBJ2-2; v_call: TRBV7-7; clone_size: .; cdr3_length: 15; d_call: TRBD1; cdr3_nt: TGTGCTAGCAGCTTAGGATGGACAGGACCCGGGGAGCTGTTTTTT; cdr3_aa: CASSLGWTGPGELFF
j_call: TRBJ2-5; v_call: TRBV5-5; clone_size: .; cdr3_length: 11; d_call: .; cdr3_nt: TGTGCCAGCAGCTTCGGCGGGACTCAGTACTTC; cdr3_aa: CASSFGGTQYF
j_call: TRBJ1-1; v_call: TRBV5-1; clone_size: once; cdr3_length: 17; d_call: TRBD1; cdr3_nt: TGCGCCAGCAGCTCGTCCCGGGACAGGGGAGGGAGCACTGAAGCTTTCTTT; cdr3_aa: CASSSSRDRGGSTEAFF
j_call: TRBJ2-3; v_call: TRBV7-9; clone_size: once; cdr3_length: 16; d_call: TRBD2; cdr3_nt: TGTGCCAGCAGCTTAAGTACTGCGGGAGCCACAGATACGCAGTATTTT; cdr3_aa: CASSLSTAGATDTQYF
j_call: TRBJ1-2; v_call: TRBV6-5; clone_size: .; cdr3_length: 14; d_call: .; cdr3_nt: TGTGCCAGCAGTTACTCGTCGGGGATTGGTGGCTACACCTTC; cdr3_aa: CASSYSSGIGGYTF
j_call: TRBJ2-1; v_call: TRBV2; clone_size: .; cdr3_length: 21; d_call: TRBD2; cdr3_nt: TGTGCCAGCAGTGATCTTAGTTGGGGAACTAGCGGGGCCCGAACGACGGATGAGCAGTTCTTC; cdr3_aa: CASSDLSWGTSGARTTDEQFF
j_call: TRBJ2-1; v_call: TRBV2; clone_size: .; cdr3_length: 15; d_call: .; cdr3_nt: TGTGCCAGCAGTGGACAGTTAGTCTCCTACAATGAGCAGTTCTTC; cdr3_aa: CASSGQLVSYNEQFF
j_call: TRBJ2-5; v_call: TRBV5-1; clone_size: .; cdr3_length: 15; d_call: .; cdr3_nt: TGCGCCAGCCACGACGGGAAGGGATACCAAGAGACCCAGTACTTC; cdr3_aa: CASHDGKGYQETQYF
j_call: TRBJ1-2; v_call: TRBV4-1; clone_size: .; cdr3_length: 15; d_call: .; cdr3_nt: TGCGCCAGCAGCCCCTCGGGCAAGGGGGACTATGGCTACACCTTC; cdr3_aa: CASSPSGKGDYGYTF
j_call: TRBJ1-6; v_call: TRBV4-2; clone_size: .; cdr3_length: 14; d_call: .; cdr3_nt: TGTGCCAGCAGCCAAGATAGAAGCGAGTCACCCCTCCACTTT; cdr3_aa: CASSQDRSESPLHF
j_call: TRBJ1-2; v_call: TRBV5-1; clone_size: .; cdr3_length: 14; d_call: .; cdr3_nt: TGCGCCAGCAGCCCGACGGGGGGTGGCTATGGCTACACCTTC; cdr3_aa: CASSPTGGGYGYTF
j_call: TRBJ1-4; v_call: TRBV11-2; clone_size: .; cdr3_length: 13; d_call: TRBD1; cdr3_nt: TGTGCCAGCAGCAGGGGACAGAATGAAAAACTGTTTTTT; cdr3_aa: CASSRGQNEKLFF
j_call: TRBJ1-4; v_call: TRBV27; clone_size: .; cdr3_length: 14; d_call: TRBD1; cdr3_nt: TGTGCCAGCGCGACAGGGATTGCTAATGAAAAACTGTTTTTT; cdr3_aa: CASATGIANEKLFF
j_call: TRBJ1-6; v_call: TRBV5-4; clone_size: once; cdr3_length: 14; d_call: TRBD1; cdr3_nt: TGTGCCAGCAGCTTGGGACAGGGGACTTCACCCCTCCACTTT; cdr3_aa: CASSLGQGTSPLHF
j_call: TRBJ2-1; v_call: TRBV11-2; clone_size: .; cdr3_length: 13; d_call: .; cdr3_nt: TGTGCCAGCAGCTCGGAGGGTTACAATGAGCAGTTCTTC; cdr3_aa: CASSSEGYNEQFF
j_call: TRBJ1-2; v_call: TRBV18; clone_size: .; cdr3_length: 14; d_call: .; cdr3_nt: TGTGCCAGCTCACCATCCCTAACAGGGAATGGCTACACCTTC; cdr3_aa: CASSPSLTGNGYTF
j_call: TRBJ2-1; v_call: TRBV9; clone_size: .; cdr3_length: 16; d_call: TRBD1; cdr3_nt: TGTGCCAGCAACCAAAAGAGACAGGGTTTATACAATGAGCAGTTCTTC; cdr3_aa: CASNQKRQGLYNEQFF
j_call: TRBJ2-7; v_call: TRBV30; clone_size: .; cdr3_length: 15; d_call: TRBD1; cdr3_nt: TGTGCCTGGAGAAAGGCCGGGACAGGGTGGGGCGAGCAGTACTTC; cdr3_aa: CAWRKAGTGWGEQYF
j_call: TRBJ1-1; v_call: TRBV29-1; clone_size: few; cdr3_length: 14; d_call: .; cdr3_nt: TGCAGCGTTGATGGATCGGGTGGCGGCACTGAAGCTTTCTTT; cdr3_aa: CSVDGSGGGTEAFF
j_call: TRBJ2-7; v_call: TRBV9; clone_size: .; cdr3_length: 15; d_call: TRBD1; cdr3_nt: TGTGCCAGCAGCGTAGGAGGGACAGAACTGTACGAGCAGTACTTC; cdr3_aa: CASSVGGTELYEQYF
j_call: TRBJ2-1; v_call: TRBV9; clone_size: .; cdr3_length: 12; d_call: .; cdr3_nt: TGTGCCAGCAGCGTAGGCGTCGATGAGCAGTTCTTC; cdr3_aa: CASSVGVDEQFF
j_call: TRBJ2-7; v_call: TRBV4-1; clone_size: .; cdr3_length: 14; d_call: .; cdr3_nt: TGCGCCAGCAGCCAAGTCACTGGTTCCTACGAGCAGTACTTC; cdr3_aa: CASSQVTGSYEQYF
j_call: TRBJ2-2; v_call: TRBV5-1; clone_size: .; cdr3_length: 14; d_call: .; cdr3_nt: TGCGCCAGCGGAGGGCAGGGAGCAGCCGGGGAGCTGTTTTTT; cdr3_aa: CASGGQGAAGELFF
j_call: TRBJ2-1; v_call: TRBV6-6; clone_size: .; cdr3_length: 13; d_call: TRBD2; cdr3_nt: TGTGCCAGCAGCTCGAGCGGGGAGCCTGAGCAGTTCTTC; cdr3_aa: CASSSSGEPEQFF
j_call: TRBJ1-2; v_call: TRBV6-1; clone_size: .; cdr3_length: 13; d_call: .; cdr3_nt: TGTGCCAGCAGTGAAGATACAGTCTATGGCTACACCTTC; cdr3_aa: CASSEDTVYGYTF
j_call: TRBJ1-4; v_call: TRBV30; clone_size: .; cdr3_length: 14; d_call: .; cdr3_nt: TGTGCCTGGAGGGGGGCTGGAGCTAATGAAAAACTGTTTTTT; cdr3_aa: CAWRGAGANEKLFF